The source of this TCR beta chain is a study of blood T cell repertoires in COVID-19. The overall study: Researchers got acute and convalescent COVID-19 samples from the United States, Italy and Spain. T cells, B-cell-depleted T cells, or PBMCs provided the cDNA or gDNA that served as material.

The data were produced by immunoSEQ multiplex PCR, yet TCRdb's version contains in-frame clones alone and is incomplete. This sample has about 250,000 clones, with approximately 90% found just once. Enrolled through a virtual design, the participants were between roughly 18 and 95 years of age and came from 24 US areas. Donors in Cohort 3 who had recovered were those with two negative PCRs, healthcare professional clearance, or resolution of their symptoms. The CDR3 sequence is 13 residues long. CDR1 and CDR2 from the germline V gene are MNHEY and SMNVEV (reference sequence). The V and J ends lost 0 bases and 7 bases respectively, with 7 bases between them.

This receptor was taken from a man aged 35 to 55 who had recovered from COVID-19. This rearrangement joins TRBV27 to TRBJ2-1; D uncertain. The source material was PBMCs or T cells enriched from blood (not recorded which). DNA of the CDR3: TGTGCCAGCAGTTTATCTGCGCGGAATGAGCAGTTCTTC. Its protein product is CASSLSARNEQFF.